Given below is one TCR beta chain in context. Its specificity is not known. Other DNA sequences of this sample code for an identical CDR3. This sample was included in a study of shared clonotypes between healthy human individuals. Across the whole study: A couple of female and a few male donors aged 18 to 49 were enrolled. The study used three CD4 naive, three CD4 memory, two CD8 naive and one CD8 memory plate per donor. The study's findings and limits: At large depth, rarefaction still showed sorted-subset sequencing to be incomplete.

CDR3 size: 12 residues. Germline V gives CDR1 SGDLS, CDR2 YYNGEE. V was cut by 1 base and J by 4 bases, with 5 bases left in between. Sequenced by immunoSEQ multiplex PCR; TCRdb stores in-frame clones only, minus some. The sample lists about 2 million clones, about 95% occurring once. In the naive CD8 group, cells lacked CD45RO and were positively selected for CCR7, so terminally differentiated effector memory CD45RA+ cells were left out. Sample: naive CD8+ T cells sorted from blood. V usage is TRBV9 and J usage is TRBJ1-2; D remains unclear. This sequence originates from a man aged 18 to 29 in good health. CDR3: CASSVNGYGYTF. Here the CDR3 DNA reads TGTGCCAGCAGCGTAAACGGCTATGGCTACACCTTC.